Below, 16 T cell receptor beta chains from the same sample are listed, as sequenced in a study of blood T cell repertoires in COVID-19. The data were produced by immunoSEQ multiplex PCR, yet TCRdb's version contains in-frame clones alone and is incomplete. The data contain around 88,000 clones, 90% of them singletons. The sequencing sample was made of peripheral blood. The receptors were gathered from a man between 60 and 75 years old with acute or convalescent COVID-19.

CDR3 coding DNA: TGCGCCAGCAGCATGACAGCGAACACCGGGGAGCTGTTTTTT. It is translated as CASSMTANTGELFF. The V call is TRBV5-1, the J call TRBJ2-2; weak D call: TRBD1 (5 bases). V was shortened by 4 bases and J by 0 bases, with 7 bases between the two germline ends. This CDR3 spans 14 amino acids. Germline V gene data show CDR1 as SGHRS and CDR2 as YFSETQ.

This clone appeared a single time. V usage is TRBV5-4 and J usage is TRBJ2-5; the match to TRBD1 covers 10 bases. Germline CDR1 and CDR2: SGHNT and YYREEE (reference sequence). The junction had 8 bases not matched to a gene; V was cut back by 4 bases and J by 5 bases. The CDR3 extends over 15 amino acids. CDR3 sequence: CASSLVGQGRETQYF. The DNA for the CDR3 is TGTGCCAGCAGCCTGGTGGGACAGGGGAGGGAGACCCAGTACTTC.

This sequence joins TRBV5-1 and TRBJ2-3; 8 bases align to TRBD2. This CDR3 has 19 amino acids. J gave up 3 bases and V 3 bases, and 18 bases lay outside the gene matches. From germline, CDR1 is SGHRS and CDR2 YFSETQ. The CDR3 protein is CASSSPQRGAGVGTDTQYF. In DNA form, the CDR3 reads TGCGCCAGCAGCTCCCCTCAAAGGGGAGCGGGAGTTGGTACAGATACGCAGTATTTT.

This clone was recorded once. The rearrangement joins TRBV28 to TRBJ2-3; 9 positions match TRBD2. CDR3 length: 15 amino acids. Germline lookup yields CDR1 MDHEN and CDR2 SYDVKM. Trimming took 6 bases from V and 5 from J; bases not matched to a gene: 9. CDR3 DNA: TGTGCCAGCAGAATTGTATTAGCGGGGGTAGATACGCAGTATTTT. Translated, it gives CASRIVLAGVDTQYF.

V gene TRBV29-1 combines with J gene TRBJ1-2; D is perhaps TRBD1 (6 bases). The CDR3 loop spans 13 amino acids. Trimming cost V 5 bases and J 2 bases, with 12 bases left between them. CDR1 and CDR2 from the germline V gene are SQVTM and ANQGSEA. The CDR3 coding sequence is TGCAGCGTTTTTGGGGGGGCAAACTATGGCTACACCTTC. Translating gives CSVFGGANYGYTF.

A few counts support this clone. This chain uses TRBV4-3 with TRBJ2-7; 14 bases are shared with TRBD2. The J segment lost 6 bases and the V segment lost 0 bases, leaving 7 bases of the junction unmatched. CDR3 length: 17 residues. CDR1 and CDR2 from the germline V gene are LGHNA and YSLEER. This CDR3 is CASSQETSGRASGEQYF. The DNA for the CDR3 is TGCGCCAGCAGCCAAGAGACTAGCGGGAGGGCCTCGGGCGAGCAGTACTTC.

This clone was counted only a few times. The genes are TRBV11-2 and TRBJ2-7; 10 bases are a match to TRBD2. This CDR3 spans 15 amino acids. The J segment lost 3 bases and the V segment lost 5 bases, leaving 7 bases of the junction unmatched. Germline V gene data show CDR1 as SGHAT and CDR2 as FQNNGV. The CDR3 DNA reads as TGTGCCAGCAGCCCCAACCTAGCGGGGGACTACGAGCAGTACTTC. It codes for CASSPNLAGDYEQYF.

The chain employs TRBV28 and TRBJ1-3; a possible D gene is TRBD1 (6 bases). V lost 4 bases to trimming and J lost 4 bases, with 11 bases between them. Germline loops: CDR1 MDHEN, CDR2 SYDVKM. This CDR3 comprises 14 residues. The CDR3 nucleotides are TGTGCCAGCAGTTCACAGGGTTCGGGAAACACCATATATTTT. Protein product: CASSSQGSGNTIYF.

The CDR3 protein is CASSRSAAEPYNEQFF. CDR3 coding DNA: TGTGCCAGCAGCAGGTCGGCAGCGGAGCCCTACAATGAGCAGTTCTTC. V and J are TRBV9 and TRBJ2-1; maybe TRBD2 (5 bases). The CDR3 is made up of 16 amino acids. The germline gives CDR1 SGDLS, CDR2 YYNGEE. Deletions cut 4 bases from V and 2 bases from J, with 16 bases between.

The chain couples TRBV28 to TRBJ1-1; 7 nucleotides agree with TRBD1. J lost 4 bases, V lost 8 bases, and 10 bases had no gene match. Germline V lookup: CDR1 MDHEN, CDR2 SYDVKM. This CDR3 contains 14 residues. Here the CDR3 DNA reads TGTGCCAGCGTATTCTCACAGGGGTTCACTGAAGCTTTCTTT. Translated: CASVFSQGFTEAFF.

The V and J genes are TRBV11-2 and TRBJ1-3, with D hard to call. Per germline, CDR1 SGHAT and CDR2 FQNNGV. V lost 5 bases to trimming and J lost 0 bases, with 14 bases between them. This CDR3 spans 16 amino acids. CDR3 region: CASSPNSPNSGNTIYF. Written as DNA, the CDR3 is TGTGCCAGCAGCCCCAACTCCCCGAACTCTGGAAACACCATATATTTT.

J is TRBJ2-2 and V is TRBV5-5; 8 bases map to TRBD1. Losses at the gene ends were 4 bases for V and 1 base for J; bases not matched to a gene: 9. The length of the CDR3 is 17 residues. Germline V lookup: CDR1 SGHKS, CDR2 YYEKEE (reference sequence). CDR3 protein: CASSVVTGARNTGELFF. The CDR3 DNA is TGTGCCAGCAGCGTAGTGACAGGGGCTCGGAACACCGGGGAGCTGTTTTTT.

CDR3 sequence: CASSSSGSSYEQYF. For the CDR3, the DNA is TGTGCCAGCAGCTCGAGCGGGAGCTCCTACGAGCAGTACTTC. This chain links TRBV13 with TRBJ2-7; 8 nucleotides agree with TRBD2. J was trimmed by 0 bases and V by 4 bases; bases with no gene match: 2. The CDR3 is 14 amino acids. Germline loops: CDR1 PRHDT, CDR2 FYEKMQ (reference sequence). Drawing the rest from reference TRBV13 and TRBJ2-7, the complete variable domain is AAGVIQSPRHLIKEKRETATLKCYPIPRHDTVYWYQQGPGQDPQFLISFYEKMQSDKGSIPDRFSAQQFSDYHSELNMSSLELGDSALYFCASSSSGSSYEQYFGPGTRLTVT.

The chain's CDR3 is CATSRHKGGGDPSTDTQYF. CDR3 nucleotide sequence: TGTGCCACCAGCAGACATAAGGGGGGAGGGGACCCTAGCACAGATACGCAGTATTTT. The chain is built from TRBV15 and TRBJ2-3; D might be TRBD2 (7 bases). The ends were cut back, 2 bases at V and 0 bases at J, with 21 bases in the middle. This CDR3 contains 19 residues. Germline V lookup: CDR1 LNHNV, CDR2 YYDKDF (reference sequence).

This chain joins TRBV19 and TRBJ1-1; D is ambiguous. The V end lost 1 base, the J end lost 1 base, and 10 bases lay between the germline ends. The CDR3 has 15 residues. CDR1 LNHDA and CDR2 SQIVND come from the germline V gene (reference sequence). CDR3 DNA: TGTGCCAGTAGTATAGTTCCGGGAACGAACACTGAAGCTTTCTTT. Residues: CASSIVPGTNTEAFF.

The rearrangement uses TRBV29-1 and TRBJ1-4; maybe TRBD1 (6 bases). The CDR3 is 13 residues long. Trimming shortened V by 7 bases and J by 5 bases, and 14 bases separated the two germline ends. Germline values: CDR1 SQVTM, CDR2 ANQGSEA. For the CDR3, the DNA is TGCAGCGCCACCCCGGGGACAAATGAAAAACTGTTTTTT. This encodes CSATPGTNEKLFF.